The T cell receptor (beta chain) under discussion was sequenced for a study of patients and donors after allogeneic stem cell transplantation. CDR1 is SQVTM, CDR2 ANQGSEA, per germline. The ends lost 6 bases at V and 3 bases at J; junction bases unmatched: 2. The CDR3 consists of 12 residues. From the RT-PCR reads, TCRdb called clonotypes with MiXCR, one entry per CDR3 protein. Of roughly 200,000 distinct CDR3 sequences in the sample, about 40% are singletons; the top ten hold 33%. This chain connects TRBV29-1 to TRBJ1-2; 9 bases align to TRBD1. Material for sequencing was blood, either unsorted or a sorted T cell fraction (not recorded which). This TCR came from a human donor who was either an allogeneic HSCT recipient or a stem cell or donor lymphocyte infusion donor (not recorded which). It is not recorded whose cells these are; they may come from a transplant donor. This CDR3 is CSVQGAYYGYTF. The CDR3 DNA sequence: TGCAGCGTACAGGGGGCTTACTATGGCTACACCTTC.